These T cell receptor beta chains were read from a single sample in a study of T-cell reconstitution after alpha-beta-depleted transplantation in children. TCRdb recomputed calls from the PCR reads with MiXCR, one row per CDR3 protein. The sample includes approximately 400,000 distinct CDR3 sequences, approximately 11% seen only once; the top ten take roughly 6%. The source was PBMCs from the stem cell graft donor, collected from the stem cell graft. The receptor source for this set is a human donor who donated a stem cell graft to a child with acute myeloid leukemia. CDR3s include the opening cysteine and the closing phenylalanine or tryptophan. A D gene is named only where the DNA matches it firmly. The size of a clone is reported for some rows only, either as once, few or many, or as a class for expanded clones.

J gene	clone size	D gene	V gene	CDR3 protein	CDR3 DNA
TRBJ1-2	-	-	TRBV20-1	CSARDWDGSVGGYTF	TGCAGTGCTAGAGATTGGGATGGATCGGTCGGAGGCTACACCTTC
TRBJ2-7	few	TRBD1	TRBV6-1	CASSPGTGHTYEQYF	TGTGCCAGCAGCCCAGGGACAGGACACACCTACGAGCAGTACTTC
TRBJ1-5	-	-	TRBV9	CASSPDPSALQPQHF	TGTGCCAGCAGCCCGGACCCCTCCGCTCTACAGCCCCAGCATTTT
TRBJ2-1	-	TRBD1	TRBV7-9	CASSSRDRAGDEQFF	TGTGCCAGCAGCTCCCGGGACAGGGCTGGCGATGAGCAGTTCTTC
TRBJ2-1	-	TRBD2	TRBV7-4	CASSLAAGGAHNEQFF	TGTGCCAGCAGCTTAGCGGCGGGAGGGGCCCACAATGAGCAGTTCTTC
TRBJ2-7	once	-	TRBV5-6	CASNRLGQPIEDYEQYF	TGTGCCAGCAACCGTCTTGGACAGCCCATAGAGGACTACGAGCAGTACTTC
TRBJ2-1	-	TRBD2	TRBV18	CASSPIAGGNEQFF	TGTGCCAGCTCACCAATAGCGGGAGGCAATGAGCAGTTCTTC
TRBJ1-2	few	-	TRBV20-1	CSAPSAMKANYGYTF	TGCAGTGCCCCAAGTGCCATGAAAGCTAACTATGGCTACACCTTC
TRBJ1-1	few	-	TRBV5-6	CASSLVSQNTEAFF	TGTGCCAGCAGCTTGGTTTCACAGAACACTGAAGCTTTCTTT
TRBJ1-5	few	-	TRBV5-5	CASSLQHNQPQHF	TGTGCCAGCAGCTTGCAACACAATCAGCCCCAGCATTTT
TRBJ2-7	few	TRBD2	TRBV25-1	CASSDPSGAPYEQYF	TGTGCCAGCAGTGATCCTAGCGGGGCACCCTACGAGCAGTACTTC
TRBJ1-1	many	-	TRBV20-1	CSARMGDWVNTEAFF	TGCAGTGCTAGGATGGGGGATTGGGTGAACACTGAAGCTTTCTTT
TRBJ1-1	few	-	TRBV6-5	CASSYSYSTRGTEAFF	TGTGCCAGCAGTTACTCGTATAGTACGAGAGGGACTGAAGCTTTCTTT
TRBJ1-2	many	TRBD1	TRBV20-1	CSAGTENYGYTF	TGCAGTGCAGGGACAGAAAACTATGGCTACACCTTC
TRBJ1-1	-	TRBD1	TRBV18	CASSPPTGVITEAFF	TGTGCCAGCTCACCACCCACAGGGGTGATCACTGAAGCTTTCTTT
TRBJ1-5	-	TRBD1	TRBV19	CASSIRGQGDNQPQHF	TGTGCCAGTAGTATAAGGGGACAGGGGGACAATCAGCCCCAGCATTTT
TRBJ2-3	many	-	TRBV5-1	CASSLISTDTQYF	TGCGCCAGCAGCTTGATTAGCACAGATACGCAGTATTTT
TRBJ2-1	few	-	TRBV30	CAWRWPTSSDEQFF	TGTGCCTGGAGGTGGCCCACAAGTAGCGACGAGCAGTTCTTC
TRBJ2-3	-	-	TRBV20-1	CSARRWATDTQYF	TGCAGTGCTAGGCGGTGGGCCACAGATACGCAGTATTTT
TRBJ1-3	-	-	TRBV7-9	CASSLGGDSGNTIYF	TGTGCCAGCAGCTTAGGGGGCGACTCTGGAAACACCATATATTTT